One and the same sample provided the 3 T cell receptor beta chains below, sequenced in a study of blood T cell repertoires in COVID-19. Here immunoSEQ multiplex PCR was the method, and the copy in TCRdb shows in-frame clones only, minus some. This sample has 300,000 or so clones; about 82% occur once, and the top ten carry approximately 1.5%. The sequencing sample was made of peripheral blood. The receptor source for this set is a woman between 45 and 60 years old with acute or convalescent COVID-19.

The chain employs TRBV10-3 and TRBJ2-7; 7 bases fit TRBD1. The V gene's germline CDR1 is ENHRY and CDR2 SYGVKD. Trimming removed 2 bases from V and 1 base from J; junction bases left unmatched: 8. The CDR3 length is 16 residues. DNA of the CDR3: TGTGCCATCAGTGAGCCGACAGGGAACAAATCCTACGAGCAGTACTTC. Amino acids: CAISEPTGNKSYEQYF.

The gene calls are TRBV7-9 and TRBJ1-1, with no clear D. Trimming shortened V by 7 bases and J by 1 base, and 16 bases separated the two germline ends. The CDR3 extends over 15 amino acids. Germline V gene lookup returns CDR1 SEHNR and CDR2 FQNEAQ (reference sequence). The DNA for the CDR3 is TGTGCCAGCACCAATACCAGAGCAGGGAACACTGAAGCTTTCTTT. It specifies CASTNTRAGNTEAFF.

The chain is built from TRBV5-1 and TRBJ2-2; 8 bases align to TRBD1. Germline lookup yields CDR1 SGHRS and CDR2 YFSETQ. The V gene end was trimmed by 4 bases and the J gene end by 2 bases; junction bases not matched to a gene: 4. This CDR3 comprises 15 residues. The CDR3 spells CASSRTGFNTGELFF. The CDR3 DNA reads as TGCGCCAGCAGCCGGACAGGGTTTAACACCGGGGAGCTGTTTTTT.